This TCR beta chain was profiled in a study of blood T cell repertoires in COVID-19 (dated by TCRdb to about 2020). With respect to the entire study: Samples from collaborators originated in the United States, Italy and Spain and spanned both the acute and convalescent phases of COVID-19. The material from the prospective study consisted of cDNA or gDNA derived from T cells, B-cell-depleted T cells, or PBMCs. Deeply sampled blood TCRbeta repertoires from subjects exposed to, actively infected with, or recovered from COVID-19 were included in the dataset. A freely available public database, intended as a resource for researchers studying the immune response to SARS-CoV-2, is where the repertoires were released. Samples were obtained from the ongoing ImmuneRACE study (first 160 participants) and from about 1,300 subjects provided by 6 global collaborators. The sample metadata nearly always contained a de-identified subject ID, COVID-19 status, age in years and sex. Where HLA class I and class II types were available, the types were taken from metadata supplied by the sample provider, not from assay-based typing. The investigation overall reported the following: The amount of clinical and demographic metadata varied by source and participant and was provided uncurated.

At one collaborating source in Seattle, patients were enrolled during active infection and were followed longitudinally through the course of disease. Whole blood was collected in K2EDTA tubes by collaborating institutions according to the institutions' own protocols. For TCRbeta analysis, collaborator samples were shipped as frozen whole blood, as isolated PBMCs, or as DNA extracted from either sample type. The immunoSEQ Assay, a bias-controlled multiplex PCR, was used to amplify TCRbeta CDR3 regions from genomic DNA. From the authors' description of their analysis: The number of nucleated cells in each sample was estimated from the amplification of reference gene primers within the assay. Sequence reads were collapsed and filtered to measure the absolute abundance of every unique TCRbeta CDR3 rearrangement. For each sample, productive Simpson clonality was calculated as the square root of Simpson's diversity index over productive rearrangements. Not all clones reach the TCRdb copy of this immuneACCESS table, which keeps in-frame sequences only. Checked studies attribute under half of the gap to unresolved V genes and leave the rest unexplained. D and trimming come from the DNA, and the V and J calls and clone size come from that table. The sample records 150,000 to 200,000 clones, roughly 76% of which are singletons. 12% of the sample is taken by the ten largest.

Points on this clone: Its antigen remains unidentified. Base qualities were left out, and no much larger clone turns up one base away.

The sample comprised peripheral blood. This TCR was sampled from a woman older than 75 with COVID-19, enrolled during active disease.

The CDR3 corresponds to CASSLGVGTGGYEQFF. The DNA sequence is given as TGTGCCAGCAGCTTAGGGGTCGGGACAGGGGGCTATGAGCAGTTCTTC. This sequence uses TRBV7-2 and TRBJ2-1; 12 bases in the junction line up with TRBD1. The CDR1 and CDR2 encoded by the germline V gene are SGHTA and FQGNSA. After removal of 1 base from V and 8 bases from J, the junction retains 6 bases not matched to a gene. The CDR3 runs 16 residues from the cysteine to the phenylalanine. Solely the CDR3 DNA is kept, with 48 bases framed from the first base.